This TCR beta chain was recorded in a study of cytomegalovirus exposure and HLA in healthy donors. Use of 60 Vbeta and 13 Jbeta primers characterized the PCR. Profiled with immunoSEQ multiplex PCR; TCRdb holds only in-frame clones, not every one. The table lists approximately 250,000 clones, about 88% of them singletons, with roughly 0.22% in the top ten. For this clone: Its matching antigen is unknown.

Study results and caveats: For cytomegalovirus status, the classifier reportedly gave diagnoses with high specificity and sensitivity. Common viral pathogens seemed to be connected with several of the most significant clusters, according to a later analysis. CMV antigen specificity was confirmed in vitro for a few CMV-associated chains.

Germline values: CDR1 LNHDA, CDR2 SQIVND (reference sequence). The V segment lost 5 bases and the J segment 5 bases; nucleotides outside the gene matches: 11. CDR3 size: 15 residues. The sample taken for sequencing was PBMCs. The chain recombines TRBV19 with TRBJ2-5, with 7 bases that match TRBD1. The clonotype originates from a girl between 2 and 10 years old in good health and CMV-seronegative. CDR3 amino acids: CASSSGTAYIETQYF. Here the CDR3 DNA reads TGTGCCAGTAGTTCCGGGACAGCTTATATTGAGACCCAGTACTTC.